Listed below are T cell receptor beta chains from one sample, sequenced in a study of OX40 agonist ivuxolimab in advanced cancers. Profiling relied on immunoSEQ multiplex PCR, and the TCRdb table lists in-frame clones only, not all of them. The repertoire holds approximately 82,000 clones, with 86% as singletons. The sequencing used CD4+ or CD8+ T cells sorted from blood, collected in a trial of the OX40 agonist ivuxolimab. These receptors came from an adult with an advanced solid tumor such as melanoma, head and neck, liver or kidney cancer. The CDR3 runs from the conserved cysteine through the conserved F or W. A D gene is named only where the DNA matches it firmly. Some rows mark clone size as missing; the rest say once, few, many or name a class of expanded clone.

D gene: .
J gene: TRBJ2-3
V gene: TRBV29-1
clone size: .
CDR3 protein: CSVGVREFTDTQYF
CDR3 DNA: TGCAGCGTTGGTGTTAGGGAGTTCACAGATACGCAGTATTTT

D gene: .
J gene: TRBJ2-2
V gene: TRBV27
clone size: .
CDR3 protein: CASSHSFLQNTGELFF
CDR3 DNA: TGTGCCAGTTCCCACTCCTTCCTTCAAAACACCGGGGAGCTGTTTTTT

D gene: TRBD1
J gene: TRBJ2-3
V gene: TRBV5-1
clone size: .
CDR3 protein: CASSLGGGLDTQYF
CDR3 DNA: TGCGCCAGCAGCTTGGGAGGGGGCCTTGATACGCAGTATTTT

D gene: .
J gene: TRBJ1-1
V gene: TRBV5-1
clone size: .
CDR3 protein: CASSLDPSTEAFF
CDR3 DNA: TGCGCCAGCAGCTTGGACCCATCCACTGAAGCTTTCTTT

D gene: .
J gene: TRBJ2-5
V gene: TRBV19
clone size: .
CDR3 protein: CASTPGSSIETQYF
CDR3 DNA: TGTGCCAGTACCCCGGGATCCTCAATAGAGACCCAGTACTTC

D gene: .
J gene: TRBJ1-3
V gene: TRBV5-1
clone size: .
CDR3 protein: CASSKGGTGNTIYF
CDR3 DNA: TGCGCCAGCAGCAAGGGGGGGACTGGAAACACCATATATTTT

D gene: .
J gene: TRBJ2-5
V gene: TRBV5-1
clone size: .
CDR3 protein: CASSLGEGQKTQYF
CDR3 DNA: TGCGCCAGCAGCTTGGGTGAGGGGCAAAAGACCCAGTACTTC

D gene: TRBD2
J gene: TRBJ2-1
V gene: TRBV6-6
clone size: once
CDR3 protein: CASSYTTSGPYNEQFF
CDR3 DNA: TGTGCCAGCAGTTACACGACTAGCGGTCCTTACAATGAGCAGTTCTTC

D gene: .
J gene: TRBJ2-7
V gene: TRBV7-9
clone size: .
CDR3 protein: CASSGTGTFYEQYF
CDR3 DNA: TGTGCCAGCAGCGGAACCGGGACGTTCTACGAGCAGTACTTC

D gene: .
J gene: TRBJ2-3
V gene: TRBV6-1
clone size: .
CDR3 protein: CASSLGQSTDTQYF
CDR3 DNA: TGTGCCAGCAGTCTTGGACAGTCTACAGATACGCAGTATTTT

D gene: .
J gene: TRBJ1-2
V gene: TRBV6-6
clone size: .
CDR3 protein: CASSYGNTYGYTF
CDR3 DNA: TGTGCCAGCAGTTACGGGAATACCTATGGCTACACCTTC

D gene: .
J gene: TRBJ2-7
V gene: TRBV28
clone size: .
CDR3 protein: CASSSTVTYEQYF
CDR3 DNA: TGTGCCAGCAGTTCGACAGTTACCTACGAGCAGTACTTC

D gene: .
J gene: TRBJ2-5
V gene: TRBV18
clone size: .
CDR3 protein: CASSPTGETQYF
CDR3 DNA: TGTGCCAGCTCACCAACAGGAGAGACCCAGTACTTC

D gene: .
J gene: TRBJ2-4
V gene: TRBV11-2
clone size: once
CDR3 protein: CASSLSSLTHIQYF
CDR3 DNA: TGTGCCAGCAGCTTAAGTAGTCTGACACACATTCAGTACTTC

D gene: TRBD1
J gene: TRBJ1-1
V gene: TRBV27
clone size: few
CDR3 protein: CASRRDRGSSEAFF
CDR3 DNA: TGTGCCAGCAGGAGGGACAGGGGGTCCTCTGAAGCTTTCTTT

D gene: TRBD1
J gene: TRBJ2-7
V gene: TRBV7-9
clone size: .
CDR3 protein: CASSAGTVLYEQYF
CDR3 DNA: TGTGCCAGCAGCGCCGGGACAGTACTCTACGAGCAGTACTTC

D gene: TRBD1
J gene: TRBJ2-1
V gene: TRBV11-2
clone size: few
CDR3 protein: CASSTRTGSTYNEQFF
CDR3 DNA: TGTGCCAGCAGCACCCGGACAGGGTCGACCTACAATGAGCAGTTCTTC

D gene: .
J gene: TRBJ2-6
V gene: TRBV9
clone size: .
CDR3 protein: CASSVPSGANVLTF
CDR3 DNA: TGTGCCAGCAGCGTTCCCTCTGGGGCCAACGTCCTGACTTTC

D gene: .
J gene: TRBJ2-6
V gene: TRBV19
clone size: .
CDR3 protein: CASSKDRSGANVLTF
CDR3 DNA: TGTGCCAGTAGTAAGGATAGGTCTGGGGCCAACGTCCTGACTTTC

D gene: TRBD2
J gene: TRBJ2-1
V gene: TRBV6-1
clone size: .
CDR3 protein: CASSPTSGANRGQFF
CDR3 DNA: TGTGCCAGCAGTCCGACTAGCGGGGCCAATAGGGGGCAGTTCTTC

D gene: .
J gene: TRBJ1-1
V gene: TRBV19
clone size: .
CDR3 protein: CASSRTAENTEAFF
CDR3 DNA: TGTGCCAGTAGCCGGACAGCAGAAAACACTGAAGCTTTCTTT

D gene: TRBD2
J gene: TRBJ2-3
V gene: TRBV7-2
clone size: .
CDR3 protein: CASSLVPSGRFADTQYF
CDR3 DNA: TGTGCCAGCAGCTTAGTTCCTAGCGGGAGGTTTGCAGATACGCAGTATTTT

D gene: .
J gene: TRBJ1-2
V gene: TRBV30
clone size: .
CDR3 protein: CAWSGGLYGYTF
CDR3 DNA: TGTGCCTGGAGTGGGGGCCTTTATGGCTACACCTTC

D gene: .
J gene: TRBJ1-1
V gene: TRBV5-5
clone size: .
CDR3 protein: CASSSSGNTEAFF
CDR3 DNA: TGTGCCAGCAGCTCAAGCGGGAACACTGAAGCTTTCTTT

D gene: .
J gene: TRBJ1-4
V gene: TRBV5-4
clone size: .
CDR3 protein: CASSLEQGPNEKLFF
CDR3 DNA: TGTGCCAGCAGCTTGGAGCAGGGGCCTAATGAAAAACTGTTTTTT

D gene: TRBD2
J gene: TRBJ2-7
V gene: TRBV25-1
clone size: .
CDR3 protein: CASSWASGSYEQYF
CDR3 DNA: TGTGCCAGCAGTTGGGCTAGCGGCAGCTACGAGCAGTACTTC

D gene: TRBD2
J gene: TRBJ2-1
V gene: TRBV9
clone size: .
CDR3 protein: CASSWSPSGGSDEQFF
CDR3 DNA: TGTGCCAGCAGCTGGAGTCCTAGCGGAGGGAGCGATGAGCAGTTCTTC

D gene: TRBD2
J gene: TRBJ2-3
V gene: TRBV6-1
clone size: .
CDR3 protein: CASSERASGTQYF
CDR3 DNA: TGTGCCAGCAGTGAAAGGGCTAGCGGCACGCAGTATTTT

D gene: TRBD1
J gene: TRBJ1-5
V gene: TRBV18
clone size: once
CDR3 protein: CASSQQGDQPQHF
CDR3 DNA: TGTGCCAGCTCTCAACAGGGGGATCAGCCCCAGCATTTT

D gene: .
J gene: TRBJ2-7
V gene: TRBV2
clone size: few
CDR3 protein: CASSSPSEQYF
CDR3 DNA: TGTGCCAGCTCCTCGCCCTCCGAGCAGTACTTC

D gene: .
J gene: TRBJ2-1
V gene: TRBV5-1
clone size: .
CDR3 protein: CASSLGVGEQFF
CDR3 DNA: TGCGCCAGCAGCTTGGGAGTCGGTGAGCAGTTCTTC

D gene: TRBD2
J gene: TRBJ2-1
V gene: TRBV19
clone size: .
CDR3 protein: CASSPLLAEPYNEQFF
CDR3 DNA: TGTGCCAGTAGCCCCCTACTAGCGGAACCTTACAATGAGCAGTTCTTC

D gene: TRBD2
J gene: TRBJ2-5
V gene: TRBV27
clone size: .
CDR3 protein: CATKPLAAPDAAGETQYF
CDR3 DNA: TGTGCCACCAAGCCCCTAGCGGCCCCGGATGCCGCCGGGGAGACCCAGTACTTC

D gene: TRBD1
J gene: TRBJ1-1
V gene: TRBV19
clone size: .
CDR3 protein: CASSPWTGGITEAFF
CDR3 DNA: TGTGCCAGTAGTCCCTGGACAGGGGGTATCACTGAAGCTTTCTTT

D gene: TRBD1
J gene: TRBJ1-1
V gene: TRBV5-1
clone size: .
CDR3 protein: CASSTGDRGTEAFF
CDR3 DNA: TGCGCCAGCAGCACCGGGGACAGGGGGACTGAAGCTTTCTTT

D gene: .
J gene: TRBJ2-3
V gene: TRBV6-1
clone size: few
CDR3 protein: CASSSGTYTDTQYF
CDR3 DNA: TGTGCCAGCAGTTCCGGGACTTACACAGATACGCAGTATTTT

D gene: .
J gene: TRBJ2-4
V gene: TRBV5-1
clone size: once
CDR3 protein: CASSGTGFQAKNIQYF
CDR3 DNA: TGCGCCAGCAGCGGTACAGGGTTTCAGGCCAAAAACATTCAGTACTTC

D gene: .
J gene: TRBJ2-7
V gene: TRBV5-1
clone size: .
CDR3 protein: CASSLSVDSYEQYF
CDR3 DNA: TGCGCCAGCAGCTTGTCAGTCGACTCCTACGAGCAGTACTTC

D gene: .
J gene: TRBJ2-5
V gene: TRBV29-1
clone size: few
CDR3 protein: CSVYRGRIETQYF
CDR3 DNA: TGCAGCGTGTATCGGGGGCGCATAGAGACCCAGTACTTC

D gene: .
J gene: TRBJ2-1
V gene: TRBV7-6
clone size: once
CDR3 protein: CASSLDGAGTYNEQFF
CDR3 DNA: TGTGCCAGCAGCTTAGATGGGGCAGGCACCTACAATGAGCAGTTCTTC

D gene: TRBD1
J gene: TRBJ1-1
V gene: TRBV19
clone size: .
CDR3 protein: CASSPRQGGGTEAFF
CDR3 DNA: TGTGCCAGTAGTCCGCGACAGGGGGGAGGGACTGAAGCTTTCTTT

D gene: TRBD2
J gene: TRBJ2-3
V gene: TRBV5-1
clone size: .
CDR3 protein: CASSIAEGVAGEESDTQYF
CDR3 DNA: TGCGCCAGCAGCATAGCAGAGGGGGTAGCGGGAGAGGAATCAGATACGCAGTATTTT

D gene: .
J gene: TRBJ2-1
V gene: TRBV6-1
clone size: .
CDR3 protein: CASSEGLANNEQFF
CDR3 DNA: TGTGCCAGCAGTGAAGGGCTAGCCAACAATGAGCAGTTCTTC

D gene: .
J gene: TRBJ1-1
V gene: TRBV29-1
clone size: few
CDR3 protein: CSAGTADTEAFF
CDR3 DNA: TGCAGCGCTGGGACGGCGGACACTGAAGCTTTCTTT